This T cell receptor (beta chain) emerged from a study of T cells expressing NK-cell markers. On the study more broadly: It was sorted CD3+CD56-NKG2C+, CD3+CD56+NKG2C- and CD3+CD56+NKG2C+ T cells that provided the TCR beta repertoires. Of eight sequenced donors, seven were HCMV-seropositive and one HCMV-seronegative.

Reprocessing the 5' RACE reads, TCRdb reports a single entry for every CDR3 protein and omits DNA. In all, the sample yields roughly 120,000 distinct CDR3 sequences. CDR1 is MDHEN and CDR2 is SYDVKM in the germline V gene. The CDR3 runs to 16 residues. Study-wide results and caveats: NKG2C+ dominant clonotype frequencies in about six donors were roughly 1.0-8% of CD8+ T cells. HCMV specificity of the expanded NKG2C+ T cell clones stayed unclear.

On this clonotype: Its target is not known.

V is TRBV28 and J is TRBJ1-1; TCRdb's assignment of TRBD1 cannot be checked, as there is no DNA. This TCR derives from a woman between 18 and 70 years old in good health. The sample consisted of blood T cells: a sorted CD56 or NKG2C T cell subset, CD4+ or CD8+ T cells, or bulk PBMC T cells (not recorded which). The CDR3 loop reads CASSLRGDGVGTEAFF.